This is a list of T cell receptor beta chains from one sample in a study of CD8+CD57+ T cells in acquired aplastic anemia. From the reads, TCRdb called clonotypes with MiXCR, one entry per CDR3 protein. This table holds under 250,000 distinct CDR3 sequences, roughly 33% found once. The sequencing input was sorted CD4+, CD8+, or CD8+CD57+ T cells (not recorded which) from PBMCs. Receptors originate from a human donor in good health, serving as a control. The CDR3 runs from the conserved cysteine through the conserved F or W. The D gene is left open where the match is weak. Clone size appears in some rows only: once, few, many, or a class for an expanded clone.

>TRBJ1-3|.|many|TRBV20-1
TGCAGTGCCAGAGCGCCGTCGGACGGGGGGGCCATATATTTT
CSARAPSDGGAIYF
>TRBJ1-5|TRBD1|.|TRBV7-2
TGTGCCAGCAGCCCTCGGACAGGGGACAATCAGCCCCAGCATTTT
CASSPRTGDNQPQHF
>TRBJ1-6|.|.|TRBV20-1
TGCAGTGCTAGTATCAGCTATAATTCACCCCTCCACTTT
CSASISYNSPLHF
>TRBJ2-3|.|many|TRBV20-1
TGCAGTGCTATGCGACAGGCAGATACGCAGTATTTT
CSAMRQADTQYF
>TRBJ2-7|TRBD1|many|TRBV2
TGTGCCAGCAGTGGGACAGGGGGTGAGCAGTACTTC
CASSGTGGEQYF
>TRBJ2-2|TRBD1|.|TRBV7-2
TGTGCCAGCAGCTTAGGACAGGGGTGGTCCGGGGAGCTGTTTTTT
CASSLGQGWSGELFF
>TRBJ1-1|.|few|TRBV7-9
TGTGCCAGCAGCTTAGCGGGGCCCCTGCCAGCTTTCTTT
CASSLAGPLPAFF
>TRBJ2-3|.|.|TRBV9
TGTGCCAGCAGCCCCCGCCCAGATACGCAGTATTTT
CASSPRPDTQYF
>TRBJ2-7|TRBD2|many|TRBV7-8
TGTGCCAGCAGCACCGGGACTAGCGGAAGCTACGAGCAGTACTTC
CASSTGTSGSYEQYF
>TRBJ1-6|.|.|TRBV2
TGTGCCAGCAGCGCCGGGATACCCGGGAACTCACCCCTCCACTTT
CASSAGIPGNSPLHF
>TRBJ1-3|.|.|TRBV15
TGTACCACCAGCAGGGATGGGAGAAACACCATATATTTT
CTTSRDGRNTIYF
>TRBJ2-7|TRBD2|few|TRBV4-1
TGCGCCAGCAGCCAACTTGGGGGAGGGGTGGGAGGCGAGCAGTACTTC
CASSQLGGGVGGEQYF
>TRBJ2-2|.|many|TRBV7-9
TGTGCCAGCAGCTTAGGGGGAGGAAACACCGGGGAGCTGTTTTTT
CASSLGGGNTGELFF
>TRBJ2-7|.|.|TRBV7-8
TGTGCCAGCAGCAACAAGGACAGTAAGCGCTCTTTC
CASSNKDSKRSF
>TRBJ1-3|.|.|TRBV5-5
TGTGCCAGCAGCTCCTCCGGACCGAGCTCTGGAAACACCATATATTTT
CASSSSGPSSGNTIYF
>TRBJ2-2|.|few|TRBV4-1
TGCGCCAGCAGCCAAGTATCCGCGGGGCTGGTCACCGGGGAGCTGTTTTTT
CASSQVSAGLVTGELFF
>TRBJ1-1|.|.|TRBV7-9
TGTGCCAGCAGCACGGCTGCTGAAGCTTTCTTT
CASSTAAEAFF
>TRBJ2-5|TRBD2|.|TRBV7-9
TGTGCCAGCAGCGCGGGACTATTTGAGACCCAGTACTTC
CASSAGLFETQYF
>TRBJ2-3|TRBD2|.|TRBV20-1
TGCGGTGCGGATTCCCCCGGACTAGCGCACCCCAGGGCGCAGTATTTT
CGADSPGLAHPRAQYF
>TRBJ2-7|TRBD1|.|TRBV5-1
TGCTCCAGTAGATTAGCGGCGACAGGGGCCCCCTACGAGCAGTACTTC
CSSRLAATGAPYEQYF
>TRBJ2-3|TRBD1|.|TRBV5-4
TGTGCCAGCAGCTTAGGGGGCTGGGTGGCAGATACGCAGTATTTT
CASSLGGWVADTQYF
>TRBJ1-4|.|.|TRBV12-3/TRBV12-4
TGTGCCAGCACCTTTTCGGGCCGCGGGGCTAATGAAAAACTGTTTTTT
CASTFSGRGANEKLFF
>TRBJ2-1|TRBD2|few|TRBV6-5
TGTGCCAGCAGTTCATTAGCGGGGGGCCCCCAGTTCTTC
CASSSLAGGPQFF
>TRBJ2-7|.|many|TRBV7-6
TGTGCCAGCAGCTTAGCGCGGGGATACGAGCAGTACTTC
CASSLARGYEQYF
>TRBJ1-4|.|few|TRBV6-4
TGTGCCAGCAGAAAGTTTGGGACATCGGGGGAAAAACTGTTTTTT
CASRKFGTSGEKLFF
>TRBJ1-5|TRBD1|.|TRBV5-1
TGCGCCAGCAGCCTGACAGGGGGCACCAATCAGCCCCAGCATTTT
CASSLTGGTNQPQHF
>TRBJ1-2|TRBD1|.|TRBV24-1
TGTGCCACCAGACAGGGGGCCGAGATTATGTATGGCTACACCTTC
CATRQGAEIMYGYTF
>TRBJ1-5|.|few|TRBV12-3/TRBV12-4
TGTGCCAGCAGTTTATGGGGGTATAGCAATCAGCCCCAGCATTTT
CASSLWGYSNQPQHF
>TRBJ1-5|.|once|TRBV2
TGTGCCAGCAGTGAAAGGTCTGGTCAGCCCCAGCATTTT
CASSERSGQPQHF
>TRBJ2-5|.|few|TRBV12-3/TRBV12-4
TGTGCCAGCAGTTTCAACCAACCAGCAGAGACCCAGTACTTC
CASSFNQPAETQYF
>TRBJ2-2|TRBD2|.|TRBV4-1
TGCGCCAGCAGCCAAGGGGGACTAGCGGGACCCACCGGGGAGCTGTTTTTT
CASSQGGLAGPTGELFF
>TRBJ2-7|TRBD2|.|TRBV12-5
TGTGCTAGTGGCCGCGGGACTAGCGGGAGGAAATCCCACGAGCAGTACTTC
CASGRGTSGRKSHEQYF
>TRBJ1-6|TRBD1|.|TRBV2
TGTACCAGCAGGACAACAGGGGGCTTCTACTCACCCCTCCACTTT
CTSRTTGGFYSPLHF
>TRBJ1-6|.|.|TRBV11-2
TGTGCCAGCAGCTTGGGCGGAGAAGATTCACCCCTCCACTTT
CASSLGGEDSPLHF
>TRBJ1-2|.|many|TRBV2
TGTGCCAGCAGTGTGGGCAGAGCTAACTATGGCTACACCTTC
CASSVGRANYGYTF
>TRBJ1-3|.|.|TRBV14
TGTGCCAGCAGCCAACTACTCCCGAGCTCTGGAAACACCATATATTTT
CASSQLLPSSGNTIYF
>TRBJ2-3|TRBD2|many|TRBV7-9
TGTGCCAGCAGCACCTCGGGGGGGTGGCAGACCACAGATACGCAGTATTTT
CASSTSGGWQTTDTQYF
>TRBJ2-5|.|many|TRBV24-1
TGTGCCACCAGTGACTCTACAGGGAGCGGGGAGACCCAGTACTTC
CATSDSTGSGETQYF
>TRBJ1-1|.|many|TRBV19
TGTGCCAGTAGGACACATTCCCGTGGGCTGAACACTGAAGCTTTCTTT
CASRTHSRGLNTEAFF
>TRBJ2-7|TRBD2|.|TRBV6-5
TGTGCCAGCAGTTACGGGGGACTATACAAATTC
CASSYGGLYKF
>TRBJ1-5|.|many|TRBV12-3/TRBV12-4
TGTGCCAGCAGTTTATCTATCGGTTATCAGCCCCAGCATTTT
CASSLSIGYQPQHF
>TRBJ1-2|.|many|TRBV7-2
TGTGCCAGCAGCTTTGACAGGTCCACGATTGGAGGCTACACCTTC
CASSFDRSTIGGYTF
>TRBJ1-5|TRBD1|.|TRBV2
TGTGCCAGCAGTGAAGAGGGGACAGGGGGACAGCCCCAGCATTTT
CASSEEGTGGQPQHF
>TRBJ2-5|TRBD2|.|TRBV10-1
TGCGCCAGCAGTGAAACACTAGCGGGGGGCCGAGGTAGAGTCCAAGAGACCCAGTACTTC
CASSETLAGGRGRVQETQYF
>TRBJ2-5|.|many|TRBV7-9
TGTGCCAGCAGCGGGTCGTTTAGGGCCCGAGGGGAGACCCAGTACTTC
CASSGSFRARGETQYF
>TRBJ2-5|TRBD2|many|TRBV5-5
TGTGCCAGCAGCTTGGCACTAGCGGGGTTGGGAGAGACCCAGTACTTC
CASSLALAGLGETQYF
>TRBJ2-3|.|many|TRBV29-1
TGCAGCGTTGAAGATTCAACAGATACGCAGTATTTT
CSVEDSTDTQYF
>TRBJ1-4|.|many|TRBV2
TGTGCCAGCAAGGGGGATGATGAAAAACTGTTTTTT
CASKGDDEKLFF
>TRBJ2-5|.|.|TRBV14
TGTGCCAGCTCTCGGAGGGAGAAGGGTCAAGAGACCCAGTACTTC
CASSRREKGQETQYF
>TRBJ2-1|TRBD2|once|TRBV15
TGTGCCACCAGCAGGGGACCTAGCGGGAGGGATAATGAGCAGTTCTTC
CATSRGPSGRDNEQFF
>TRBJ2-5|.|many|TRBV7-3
TGTGCCAGCAGCCAAGGTCCCCAGGAGACCCAGTACTTC
CASSQGPQETQYF
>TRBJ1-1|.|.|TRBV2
TGTGCCAGCAGTGAACGAGTGGGGAACACTGAAGCTTTCTTT
CASSERVGNTEAFF
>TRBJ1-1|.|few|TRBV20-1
TGCAGTGCTAGGTTCACAAGCCCCCAAGCTTTCTTT
CSARFTSPQAFF